This entry features one T cell receptor (beta chain) sequence. Germline CDR1 LGHNA, CDR2 YSLEER. This CDR3 spans 16 amino acids. The V segment lost 0 bases and the J segment 2 bases; nucleotides outside the gene matches: 3. The source of the sample is a study of T cell changes during pregnancy in multiple sclerosis. Libraries were prepared by immunoSEQ multiplex PCR; TCRdb keeps only in-frame clonotypes and omits some of them. The data hold some 71,000 clones, with roughly 90% observed a single time. This clonotype was obtained from a female donor with multiple sclerosis, enrolled in a pregnancy study. Sequencing used peripheral blood, obtained in the third trimester of pregnancy. The rearrangement links TRBV4-3 to TRBJ2-1; 8 bases map to TRBD1. CDR3 in DNA: TGCGCCAGCAGCCAAGACAGGGGGCGCGCCTACAATGAGCAGTTCTTC. The encoded protein is CASSQDRGRAYNEQFF.